Below are 14 T cell receptor beta chains sequenced from a single sample in a study of blood T cell repertoires in COVID-19. The table came from immunoSEQ multiplex PCR; TCRdb's copy has only in-frame clones and leaves some out. The profile shows fewer than 250,000 clones, approximately 86% of them singletons. The sample was PBMCs or T cells enriched from blood (not recorded which). All receptors come from a woman in her forties with acute COVID-19.

J is TRBJ2-4 and V is TRBV10-3; no definite D call. Trimming removed 5 bases at V and 4 bases at J, with 6 bases between. Germline V gene data show CDR1 as ENHRY and CDR2 as SYGVKD. CDR3 size: 12 residues. CDR3 loop: CAISREKNIQYF. CDR3 nucleotide sequence: TGTGCCATCAGTCGTGAGAAAAACATTCAGTACTTC.

The rearrangement joins TRBV3-1 (or the pseudogene TRBV3-2) to TRBJ2-7; 9 nucleotides line up with TRBD2. The CDR3 is 14 residues long. The V gene end was trimmed by 4 bases and the J gene end by 1 base; junction bases not matched to a gene: 2. CDR1 is LGHDT and CDR2 is YNNKEL in the germline V gene (reference sequence). CDR3: CASSPREGSYEQYF. The CDR3 coding sequence is TGTGCCAGCAGCCCGCGGGAGGGATCCTACGAGCAGTACTTC.

CDR3: CASSLRPIGIYEQYF. Written as DNA, the CDR3 is TGTGCCAGCAGCTTAAGGCCGATCGGGATTTACGAGCAGTACTTC. The chain combines TRBV11-2 with TRBJ2-7; TRBD2 is a possible D gene (5 bases). The V gene lost 2 bases and the J gene lost 4 bases, with 15 bases spanning the gap. This CDR3 has 15 amino acids. Germline lookup yields CDR1 SGHAT and CDR2 FQNNGV. The variable domain in full, completed from reference TRBV11-2 and TRBJ2-7, reads EAGVAQSPRYKIIEKRQSVAFWCNPISGHATLYWYQQILGQGPKLLIQFQNNGVVDDSQLPKDRFSAERLKGVDSTLKIQPAKLEDSAVYLCASSLRPIGIYEQYFGPGTRLTVT.

The V and J genes are TRBV6-6 and TRBJ2-7; a possible D gene is TRBD2 (6 bases). The CDR3 is 15 residues long. V was shortened by 6 bases and J by 4 bases, with 19 bases between the two germline ends. Germline-derived CDR1 and CDR2 are MNHNY and SVGAGI (reference sequence). The CDR3 is CASSTRDSSPYEQYF. The CDR3 nucleotides read TGTGCCAGCAGCACCCGGGACTCCTCACCTTACGAGCAGTACTTC.

The rearrangement uses TRBV3-1 (or the pseudogene TRBV3-2) and TRBJ1-1, with D possibly being TRBD1 (6 bases). V was clipped by 5 bases and J by 8 bases, with 15 bases between them. There are 13 residues in the CDR3. CDR1 and CDR2 from the germline V gene are LGHDT and YNNKEL (reference sequence). CDR3 coding DNA: TGTGCCAGCAGCTTGCGGGGGGCCCTGGAAGCTTTCTTT. Its protein product is CASSLRGALEAFF.

V and J are TRBV25-1 and TRBJ1-4; 8 nucleotides agree with TRBD1. The CDR3 loop spans 15 amino acids. The V gene's germline CDR1 is MGHDK and CDR2 SYGVNS. V lost 1 base, J lost 8 bases, and 6 bases stayed unmatched. This CDR3 is CASSESWTGQEKLFF. DNA of the CDR3: TGTGCCAGCAGTGAATCATGGACAGGGCAGGAAAAACTGTTTTTT.

The chain links TRBV4-1 to TRBJ1-2; D is uncertain. The germline CDR1 and CDR2 sequences are MGHRA and YSYEKL. The length of the CDR3 is 16 residues. With 1 base removed from V and 4 bases from J, the gap between germline ends came to 16 bases. The CDR3 DNA follows: TGCGCCAGCAGCCAAGGTCTCCGAGGGCTTGGCTATGGCTACACCTTC. Protein sequence: CASSQGLRGLGYGYTF.

The J gene is TRBJ2-7, the V gene TRBV18; D unclear. The CDR3 runs 13 residues. Germline CDR1 and CDR2: KGHSH and LQKENI. Trimming pared 6 bases from V and 5 bases from J, leaving 14 bases between. This CDR3 is CASSRLEADEQYF. Written as DNA, the CDR3 is TGTGCCAGCTCTCGGTTAGAGGCCGACGAGCAGTACTTC.

The V call is TRBV6-2 or TRBV6-3, the J call TRBJ1-2; 9 bases are a match to TRBD1. The CDR3 totals 17 residues. The trim removed 6 bases at V and 2 bases at J, leaving 13 bases unmatched. Germline CDR1 reads MNHEY; CDR2 reads SVGEGT. The CDR3 loop reads CASSTHRTGAWNYGYTF. For the CDR3, the DNA is TGTGCCAGCAGCACTCACCGGACAGGGGCATGGAACTATGGCTACACCTTC.

The chain employs TRBV18 and TRBJ2-7; 7 nucleotides agree with TRBD1. CDR3 length equals 15 residues. The J segment lost 3 bases and the V segment lost 3 bases, leaving 8 bases of the junction unmatched. Germline V gives CDR1 KGHSH, CDR2 LQKENI. For the CDR3, the DNA is TGTGCCAGCTCACCTTACGAGGGGGCCGGCTACGAGCAGTACTTC. Protein: CASSPYEGAGYEQYF.

The chain links TRBV3-1 (or the pseudogene TRBV3-2) to TRBJ1-1; 7 bases fit TRBD1. The CDR3 length is 15 residues. V lost 2 bases and J lost 5; bases outside the gene matches: 8. Germline lookup yields CDR1 LGHDT and CDR2 YNNKEL (reference sequence). DNA for the CDR3: TGTGCCAGCAGCCAACAGGGGTCAGGGGGAACTGAAGCTTTCTTT. Translated: CASSQQGSGGTEAFF.

V gene TRBV28 combines with J gene TRBJ1-2, with D tentatively TRBD1 (6 bases). Trimming took 6 bases from V and 7 from J, leaving 18 bases between them. This CDR3 spans 14 amino acids. Looked up from germline, CDR1 is MDHEN and CDR2 is SYDVKM. CDR3 residues: CASRVTGPRSGYTF. The CDR3 bases are TGTGCCAGCAGAGTTACAGGGCCAAGGAGTGGCTACACCTTC.

V and J are TRBV7-9 and TRBJ2-7; 8 nucleotides agree with TRBD2. Trimming removed 2 bases from V and 2 bases from J; junction bases left unmatched: 2. The CDR3 spans 14 residues. In germline, CDR1 is SEHNR, CDR2 FQNEAQ (reference sequence). The CDR3 DNA sequence: TGTGCCAGCAGCTTACGGGGGGGACCCTACGAGCAGTACTTC. Translated, it gives CASSLRGGPYEQYF. The full variable domain, rest sourced from reference TRBV7-9 and TRBJ2-7, is DTGVSQNPRHKITKRGQNVTFRCDPISEHNRLYWYRQTLGQGPEFLTYFQNEAQLEKSRLLSDRFSAERPKGSFSTLEIQRTEQGDSAMYLCASSLRGGPYEQYFGPGTRLTVT.

DNA of the CDR3: TGTGCCAGCAGTACACCCTATCAGGGGATGGCCACTGAAGCTTTCTTT. The encoded protein is CASSTPYQGMATEAFF. This sequence joins TRBV28 and TRBJ1-1; TRBD1 might be the D (6 bases). Germline CDR1 and CDR2: MDHEN and SYDVKM. The V end lost 5 bases, the J end lost 4 bases, and 20 bases lay between the germline ends. The CDR3 consists of 16 residues.